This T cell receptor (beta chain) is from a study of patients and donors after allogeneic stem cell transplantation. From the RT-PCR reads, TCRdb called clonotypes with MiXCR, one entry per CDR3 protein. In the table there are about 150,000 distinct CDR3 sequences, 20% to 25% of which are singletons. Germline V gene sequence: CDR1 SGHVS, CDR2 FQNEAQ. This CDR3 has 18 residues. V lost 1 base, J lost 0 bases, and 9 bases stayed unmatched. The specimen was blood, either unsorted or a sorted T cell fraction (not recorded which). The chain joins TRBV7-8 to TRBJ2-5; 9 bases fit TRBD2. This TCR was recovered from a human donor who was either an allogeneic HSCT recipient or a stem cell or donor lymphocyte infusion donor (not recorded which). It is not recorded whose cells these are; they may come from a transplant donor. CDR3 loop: CASSLGGLAGHYQETQYF. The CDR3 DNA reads TGTGCCAGCAGCTTAGGAGGCCTAGCGGGACATTACCAAGAGACCCAGTACTTC. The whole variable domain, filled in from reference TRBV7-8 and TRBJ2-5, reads GAGVSQSPRYKVAKRGQDVALRCDPISGHVSLFWYQQALGQGPEFLTYFQNEAQLDKSGLPSDRFFAERPEGSVSTLKIQRTQQEDSAVYLCASSLGGLAGHYQETQYFGPGTRLLVL.